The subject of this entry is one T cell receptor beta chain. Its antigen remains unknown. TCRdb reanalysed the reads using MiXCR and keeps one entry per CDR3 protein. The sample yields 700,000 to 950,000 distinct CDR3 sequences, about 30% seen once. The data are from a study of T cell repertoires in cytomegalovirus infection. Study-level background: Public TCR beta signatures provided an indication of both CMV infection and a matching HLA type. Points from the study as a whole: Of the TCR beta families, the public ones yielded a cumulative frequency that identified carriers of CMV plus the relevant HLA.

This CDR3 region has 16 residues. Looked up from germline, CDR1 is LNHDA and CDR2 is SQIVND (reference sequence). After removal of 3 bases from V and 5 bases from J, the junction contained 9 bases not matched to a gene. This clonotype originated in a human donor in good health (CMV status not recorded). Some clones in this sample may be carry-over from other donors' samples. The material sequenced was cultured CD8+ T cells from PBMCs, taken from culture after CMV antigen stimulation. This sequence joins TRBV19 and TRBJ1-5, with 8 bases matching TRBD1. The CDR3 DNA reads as TGTGCCAGTAGTATTCGCAGGGGGCAGTGGTATCAGCCCCAGCATTTT. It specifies CASSIRRGQWYQPQHF. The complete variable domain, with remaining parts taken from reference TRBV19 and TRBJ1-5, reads DGGITQSPKYLFRKEGQNVTLSCEQNLNHDAMYWYRQDPGQGLRLIYYSQIVNDFQKGDIAEGYSVSREKKESFPLTVTSAQKNPTAFYLCASSIRRGQWYQPQHFGDGTRLSIL.